This T cell receptor (beta chain) stems from a study of identical twins. One entry per CDR3 protein results from TCRdb running MiXCR on the 5' RACE reads. The sample has hundreds of thousands of distinct CDR3 sequences, around an eighth seen once. Germline trimming cut 8 bases from V and 4 bases from J; bases unmatched to any gene: 7. Looked up from germline, CDR1 is LNHDA and CDR2 is SQIVND (reference sequence). This CDR3 contains 14 residues. Study-level findings and limits: Memory repertoires showed no such pattern, whereas abundant cord blood beta clonotypes carried fewer insertions.

This clonotype was observed a handful of times. Its antigen is currently unknown. Healthy Caucasians were all of the donors. These data were also filed under a second study, of yellow fever vaccine responses in identical twins.

The chain is built from TRBV19 and TRBJ2-3; 9 bases line up with TRBD2. The receptor's source is a woman between 18 and 30 years old in good health. Sample: PBMCs. The DNA for the CDR3 is TGTGCCAGTCGCTTAGCGGGGGAGCCAGATACGCAGTATTTT. Translation gives CASRLAGEPDTQYF.